This TCR beta chain is drawn from a study of T-cell reconstitution after alpha-beta-depleted transplantation in children. Construction of the TCRbeta library involved unique molecular identifiers. Via MiXCR, TCRdb re-called the PCR reads, giving one row per CDR3 protein. The table records tens of thousands of distinct CDR3 sequences, 6% to 8% of them present only once. CDR1 and CDR2 from the germline V gene are SGHTA and FQGNSA. V lost 5 bases and J lost 7, with 14 bases in between. This CDR3 contains 13 residues. Sequenced material: PBMCs from the stem cell graft donor, taken from the stem cell graft. The rearrangement uses TRBV7-2 and TRBJ1-1; D gene uncertain. The TCR was taken from a human donor who donated a stem cell graft to a child with acute lymphoblastic leukemia. CDR3: CASSPPESDEAFF. Here the CDR3 DNA reads TGTGCCAGCAGCCCGCCTGAAAGTGATGAAGCTTTCTTT.